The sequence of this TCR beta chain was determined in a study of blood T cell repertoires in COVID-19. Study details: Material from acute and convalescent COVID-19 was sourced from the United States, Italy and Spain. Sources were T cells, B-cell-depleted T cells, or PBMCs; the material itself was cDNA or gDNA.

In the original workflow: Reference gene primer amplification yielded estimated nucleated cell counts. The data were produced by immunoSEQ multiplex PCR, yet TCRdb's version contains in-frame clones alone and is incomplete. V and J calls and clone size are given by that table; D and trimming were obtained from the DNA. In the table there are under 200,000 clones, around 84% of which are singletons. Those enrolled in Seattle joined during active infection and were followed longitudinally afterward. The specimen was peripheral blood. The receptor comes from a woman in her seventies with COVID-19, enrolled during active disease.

The CDR3 DNA follows: TGTGCCAGCAGCCTCCAACGGGGGGCGAGAAGCACAGATACGCAGTATTTT. As protein: CASSLQRGARSTDTQYF. The chain recombines TRBV9 with TRBJ2-3, with D maybe TRBD2 (7 bases). Germline CDR1 reads SGDLS; CDR2 reads YYNGEE. Trimming cost V 4 bases and J 0 bases, with 18 bases left between them. There are 17 residues in the CDR3. Combining the CDR3 with reference TRBV9 and TRBJ2-3 gives the whole variable domain DSGVTQTPKHLITATGQRVTLRCSPRSGDLSVYWYQQSLDQGLQFLIQYYNGEERAKGNILERFSAQQFPDLHSELNLSSLELGDSALYFCASSLQRGARSTDTQYFGPGTRLTVL.